These 11 T cell receptor beta chains share one sample of origin, sequenced in a study of CD8 T cells in Susac syndrome. The RNA, about 0.45 to 1 ug, was put through reverse transcription using random hexamers. TCRdb fed the immunoSEQ multiplex PCR reads into MiXCR, producing one record per CDR3 protein. Among 120,000 or so distinct CDR3 sequences, around 95% were seen once, and the ten largest hold about 0.098%. The source material was CD4+ T cells from PBMCs. The receptor set was obtained from a human donor in good health.

This clonotype was recorded once. The chain employs TRBV6-5 and TRBJ1-5, with 8 nucleotides matching TRBD1. Trimming cost V 7 bases and J 8 bases; bases outside gene matches: 7. Germline CDR1 reads MNHEY; CDR2 reads SVGAGI. The CDR3 contains 13 residues. CDR3 sequence (DNA): TGTGCCAGCAATCGACAGGGGCAGGAGCCCCAGCATTTT. Translation: CASNRQGQEPQHF.

The chain couples TRBV18 to TRBJ2-2, with 10 bases matching TRBD1. J gave up 1 base and V 6 bases, and 8 bases lay outside the gene matches. The CDR3 length is 17 residues. Germline CDR1 is KGHSH and CDR2 is LQKENI. The CDR3 nucleotides are TGTGCCAGCTCTCGGACGACAGGGGGCCGGAACACCGGGGAGCTGTTTTTT. Protein product: CASSRTTGGRNTGELFF.

The chain joins TRBV2 to TRBJ2-1, with D perhaps matching TRBD2 (5 bases). CDR1 SNHLY and CDR2 FYNNEI come from the germline V gene. V shed 3 bases and J shed 6 bases, with 18 bases lying between them. This CDR3 is 16 amino acids long. CDR3 nucleotides: TGTGCCAGCAGTGAGGATCGGGGTGTAATGAGCAATGAGCAGTTCTTC. This gives the protein CASSEDRGVMSNEQFF. Variable domain in full (rest from reference TRBV2 and TRBJ2-1): EPEVTQTPSHQVTQMGQEVILRCVPISNHLYFYWYRQILGQKVEFLVSFYNNEISEKSEIFDDQFSVERPDGSNFTLKIRSTKLEDSAMYFCASSEDRGVMSNEQFFGPGTRLTVL.

This chain connects TRBV19 to TRBJ2-2; D is possibly TRBD1 or TRBD2 (5 bases each). The CDR3 has 15 amino acids. Per the germline V gene, CDR1 is LNHDA and CDR2 is SQIVND (reference sequence). Between the trimmed V and J ends, which lost 10 bases and 4 bases, there was a span of 19 bases. CDR3 protein: CATSPRQGATGELFF. CDR3 nucleotides: TGTGCCACCAGTCCCCGGCAGGGAGCCACCGGGGAGCTGTTTTTT.

The J gene is TRBJ2-3, the V gene TRBV3-1; D ambiguous. V was cut by 1 base and J by 0 bases, with 14 bases left in between. Germline CDR1 LGHDT, CDR2 YNNKEL (reference sequence). The CDR3 is 17 residues long. As DNA, the CDR3 is TGTGCCAGCAGCCAAGGGGTTAGGCTGACTAGCACAGATACGCAGTATTTT. Amino acid sequence: CASSQGVRLTSTDTQYF.

This clonotype was observed a handful of times. The V gene is TRBV7-2, the J gene TRBJ2-7; D not resolved. Germline assignment: CDR1 SGHTA and CDR2 FQGNSA. The V end was cut by 5 bases, the J end by 9 bases, with 14 bases between. The CDR3 has 12 residues. The CDR3 sequence is CASSVNSRGQYF. The DNA of the CDR3 is TGTGCCAGCAGCGTTAACTCGAGAGGGCAGTACTTC. Combining the CDR3 with reference TRBV7-2 and TRBJ2-7 gives the whole variable domain GAGVSQSPSNKVTEKGKDVELRCDPISGHTALYWYRQSLGQGLEFLIYFQGNSAPDKSGLPSDRFSAERTGGSVSTLTIQRTQQEDSAVYLCASSVNSRGQYFGPGTRLTVT.

The chain carries TRBV11-3 and TRBJ1-1; D gene uncertain. Deletions cut 0 bases from V and 3 bases from J, with 5 bases between. The CDR3 covers 13 residues. The germline V gene encodes CDR1 SGHNT and CDR2 YENEEA. The CDR3 nucleotides are TGTGCCAGCAGCTTAGAAGGGCACACTGAAGCTTTCTTT. Its protein product is CASSLEGHTEAFF.

The V call is TRBV7-9, the J call TRBJ2-7; TRBD1 aligns across 7 bases. The CDR3 contains 14 residues. Trimming took 8 bases from V and 4 from J; bases not matched to a gene: 11. CDR1 and CDR2 (germline): SEHNR, FQNEAQ (reference sequence). CDR3 loop: CASEIGTAEYEQYF. The DNA for the CDR3 is TGTGCCAGCGAAATCGGGACAGCCGAGTACGAGCAGTACTTC.

CDR3 nucleotide sequence: TGCGCCAGCAGCTTGGACGATAGGCAGCCCCAGCATTTT. Its translation is CASSLDDRQPQHF. This chain uses TRBV5-1 with TRBJ1-5; D unresolved. V lost 0 bases and J 7 bases, leaving 8 bases between the germline ends. The CDR3 totals 13 residues. CDR1 SGHRS and CDR2 YFSETQ come from the germline V gene. Full variable domain (remainder filled in from reference TRBV5-1 and TRBJ1-5): KAGVTQTPRYLIKTRGQQVTLSCSPISGHRSVSWYQQTPGQGLQFLFEYFSETQRNKGNFPGRFSGRQFSNSRSEMNVSTLELGDSALYLCASSLDDRQPQHFGDGTRLSIL.

The rearrangement links TRBV12-3 or TRBV12-4 to TRBJ2-1; D unclear. Trimming stripped 0 bases from V and 2 bases from J, with 8 bases between. The CDR3 has 15 residues. Here the CDR3 DNA reads TGTGCCAGCAGTTTAGCTGGCGCGCCCTACAATGAGCAGTTCTTC. Translated, it gives CASSLAGAPYNEQFF.

In DNA, the CDR3 is TGTGCCAGCTCACCAATCAGTCAAGAGACCCAGTACTTC. It translates to CASSPISQETQYF. The J gene is TRBJ2-5, the V gene TRBV18; D is unclear. Germline-derived CDR1 and CDR2 are KGHSH and LQKENI. Trimming pared 2 bases from V and 2 bases from J, leaving 6 bases between. CDR3 length: 13 amino acids. The full variable domain, in which reference TRBV18 and TRBJ2-5 provide the parts outside the CDR3, is NAGVMQNPRHLVRRRGQEARLRCSPMKGHSHVYWYRQLPEEGLKFMVYLQKENIIDESGMPKERFSAEFPKEGPSILRIQQVVRGDSAAYFCASSPISQETQYFGPGTRLLVL.